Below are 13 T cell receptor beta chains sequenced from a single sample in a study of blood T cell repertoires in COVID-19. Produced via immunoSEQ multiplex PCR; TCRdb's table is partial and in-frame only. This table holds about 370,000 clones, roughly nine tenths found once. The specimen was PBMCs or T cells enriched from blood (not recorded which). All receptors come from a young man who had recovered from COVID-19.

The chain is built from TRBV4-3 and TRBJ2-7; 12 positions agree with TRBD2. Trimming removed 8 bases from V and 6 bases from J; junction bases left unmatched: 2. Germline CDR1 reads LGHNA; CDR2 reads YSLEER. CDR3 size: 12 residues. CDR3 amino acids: CASRTSGTEQYF. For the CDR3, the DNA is TGCGCCAGCCGGACTAGCGGGACCGAGCAGTACTTC.

CDR3: CASSVDLKTGTEAFF. In nucleotides, the CDR3 is TGTGCCAGCAGCGTGGACCTCAAGACAGGCACTGAAGCTTTCTTT. This chain uses TRBV9 with TRBJ1-1, with D tentatively TRBD1 (6 bases). The CDR3 is 15 amino acids. Per germline, CDR1 SGDLS and CDR2 YYNGEE. Deletions cut 2 bases from V and 4 bases from J, with 15 bases between.

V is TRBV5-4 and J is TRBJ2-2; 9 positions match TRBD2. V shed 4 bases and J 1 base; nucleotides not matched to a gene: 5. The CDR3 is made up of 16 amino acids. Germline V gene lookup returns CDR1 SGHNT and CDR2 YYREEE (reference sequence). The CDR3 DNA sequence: TGTGCCAGCAGCAACCCGACTAGCGGGAACACCGGGGAGCTGTTTTTT. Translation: CASSNPTSGNTGELFF.

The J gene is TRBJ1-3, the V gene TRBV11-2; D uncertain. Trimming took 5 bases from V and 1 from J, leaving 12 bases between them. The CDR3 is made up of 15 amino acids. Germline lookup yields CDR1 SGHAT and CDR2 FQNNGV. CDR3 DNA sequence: TGTGCCAGCAGCCCTCAGGTGACATCTGGAAACACCATATATTTT. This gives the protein CASSPQVTSGNTIYF.

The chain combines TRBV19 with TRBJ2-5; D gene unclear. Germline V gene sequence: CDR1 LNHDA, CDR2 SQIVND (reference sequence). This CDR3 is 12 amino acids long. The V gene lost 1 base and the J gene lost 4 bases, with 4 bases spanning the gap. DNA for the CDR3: TGTGCCAGTAGTATAGGTCGAGAGACCCAGTACTTC. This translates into CASSIGRETQYF.

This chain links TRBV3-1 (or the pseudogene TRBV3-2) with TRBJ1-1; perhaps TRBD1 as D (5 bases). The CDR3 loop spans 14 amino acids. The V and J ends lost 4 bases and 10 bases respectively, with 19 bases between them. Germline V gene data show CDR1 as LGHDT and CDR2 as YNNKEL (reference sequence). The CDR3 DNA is TGTGCCAGCAGCCCATCGCTTGTCGCCGGGGGAGCTTTCTTT. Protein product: CASSPSLVAGGAFF.

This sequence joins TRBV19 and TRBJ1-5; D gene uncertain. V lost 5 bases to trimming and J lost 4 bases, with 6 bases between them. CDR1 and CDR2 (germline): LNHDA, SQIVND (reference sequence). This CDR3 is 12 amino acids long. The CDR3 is CASSPSNQPQHF. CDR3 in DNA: TGTGCCAGTAGTCCCTCGAATCAGCCCCAGCATTTT.

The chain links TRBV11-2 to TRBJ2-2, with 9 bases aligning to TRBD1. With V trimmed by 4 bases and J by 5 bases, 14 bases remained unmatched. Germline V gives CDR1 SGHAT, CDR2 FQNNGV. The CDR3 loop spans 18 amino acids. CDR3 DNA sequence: TGTGCCAGCAGCTCAAAACAGGGGGCGCCTCTTCGTACCGGGGAGCTGTTTTTT. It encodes CASSSKQGAPLRTGELFF.

CDR3 sequence reads: CASSLRGTGEYQENYGYTF. In DNA form, the CDR3 reads TGCGCCAGCAGCTTGAGAGGGACAGGCGAATATCAAGAGAACTATGGCTACACCTTC. The chain is built from TRBV5-1 and TRBJ1-2, with 8 bases aligning to TRBD1. Germline CDR1 is SGHRS and CDR2 is YFSETQ. V dropped 1 base and J dropped 2; count of bases not matched to a gene: 16. The length of the CDR3 is 19 residues.

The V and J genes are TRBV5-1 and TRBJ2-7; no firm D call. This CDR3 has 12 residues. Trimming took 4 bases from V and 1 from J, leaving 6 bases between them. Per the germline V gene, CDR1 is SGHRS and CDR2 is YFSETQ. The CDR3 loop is CASSPTSYEQYF. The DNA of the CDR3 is TGCGCCAGCAGCCCCACTTCCTACGAGCAGTACTTC.

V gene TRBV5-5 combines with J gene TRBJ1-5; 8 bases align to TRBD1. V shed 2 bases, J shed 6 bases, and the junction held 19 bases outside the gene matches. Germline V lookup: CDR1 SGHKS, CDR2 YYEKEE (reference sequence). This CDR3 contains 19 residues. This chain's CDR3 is CASSFQLKSPGTGTQPQHF. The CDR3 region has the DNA TGTGCCAGCAGCTTCCAACTCAAGAGTCCCGGGACAGGAACTCAGCCCCAGCATTTT.

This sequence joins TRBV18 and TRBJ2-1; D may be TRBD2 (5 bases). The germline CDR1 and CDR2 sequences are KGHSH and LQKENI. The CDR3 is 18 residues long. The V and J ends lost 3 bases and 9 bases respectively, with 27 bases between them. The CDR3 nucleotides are TGTGCCAGCTCACCGGATACTAGGGCAGGAAAGTTTCTCACTGAGCAGTTCTTC. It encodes CASSPDTRAGKFLTEQFF.

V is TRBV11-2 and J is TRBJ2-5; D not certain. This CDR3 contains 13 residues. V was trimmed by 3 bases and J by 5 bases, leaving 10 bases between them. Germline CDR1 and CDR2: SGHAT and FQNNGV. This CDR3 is CASSLAPPETQYF. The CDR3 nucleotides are TGTGCCAGCAGCTTGGCCCCACCTGAGACCCAGTACTTC. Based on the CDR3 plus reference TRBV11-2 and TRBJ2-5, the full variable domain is EAGVAQSPRYKIIEKRQSVAFWCNPISGHATLYWYQQILGQGPKLLIQFQNNGVVDDSQLPKDRFSAERLKGVDSTLKIQPAKLEDSAVYLCASSLAPPETQYFGPGTRLLVL.